The 9 T cell receptor beta chains presented below share a single source sample, sequenced in a study of vaccination and CD4 T cells after COVID-19 (dated 2022 in TCRdb). According to the study, the label for this sample's treatment or condition signals: roughly 11-day PBMC culture with coronavirus spike peptide pools or control peptides (ViraFEST assay). The antigens for these receptors are not known. The method was PCR. Sequencing took place on an Illumina iSeq 100. TCR sequencing of DNA from cultured CD4+ T cells used the Oncomine TCR Beta short-read assay at the Johns Hopkins FTIC core. TCRdb took the public reads, trimmed them with fastp at Q25, ran MiXCR for clone calling and kept in-frame beta chains. Each entry is one CDR3 protein sequence, shown with its most common DNA and genes. The sample records 11,000 or so distinct CDR3 sequences, 53% of which are singletons. Clones ranked in the top ten supply 13% of the sample.

The sequencing input was CD4+ T cells from blood, cultured in vitro. The receptor source for this set is a human donor who had recovered from COVID-19.

CDR3 protein: CSARDYRMADIQYF. The CDR3 coding sequence is TGCAGTGCTAGAGATTACAGGATGGCGGACATTCAGTACTTC. The genes are TRBV20-1 and TRBJ2-4, with TRBD1 as a possible D gene (5 bases). Germline CDR1 is DFQATT and CDR2 is SNEGSKA (reference sequence). The CDR3 runs 14 residues. V lost 0 bases and J 8 bases, leaving 14 bases between the germline ends.

The CDR3 loop is CASSYSAGRGVYNEQFF. CDR3 coding DNA: TGTGCCAGCAGTTACTCTGCGGGGCGGGGGGTCTACAATGAGCAGTTCTTC. The chain carries TRBV6-5 and TRBJ2-1; 8 bases fit TRBD2. Trimming took 0 bases from V and 3 from J; bases not matched to a gene: 7. This CDR3 has 17 residues. Germline assignment: CDR1 MNHEY and CDR2 SVGAGI.

The chain recombines TRBV6-5 with TRBJ2-6, with TRBD2 matching 7 bases. V shed 2 bases, J shed 2 bases, and the junction held 0 bases outside the gene matches. Germline V gives CDR1 MNHEY, CDR2 SVGAGI. The CDR3 covers 15 residues. CDR3 sequence reads: CASSYGRAGANVLTF. In nucleotides, the CDR3 is TGTGCCAGCAGTTACGGGAGGGCTGGGGCCAACGTCCTGACTTTC.

The chain joins TRBV20-1 to TRBJ2-5; a possible D gene is TRBD2 (7 bases). Trimming cost V 1 base and J 7 bases, with 16 bases left between them. The CDR3 length is 14 residues. In germline, CDR1 is DFQATT, CDR2 SNEGSKA (reference sequence). This CDR3 reads CSARGGPGEGTQYF. The CDR3 DNA is TGCAGTGCTAGAGGTGGGCCAGGGGAGGGGACCCAGTACTTC.

This sequence joins TRBV6-2 or TRBV6-3 and TRBJ1-1; D is unclear. This CDR3 has 13 amino acids. Deletions cut 6 bases from V and 2 bases from J, with 10 bases between. Germline CDR1 and CDR2: MNHEY and SVGEGT. CDR3 bases: TGTGCCAGCAGCGGACTGGAAAACACTGAAGCTTTCTTT. Translated, it gives CASSGLENTEAFF.

The CDR3 DNA is TGTGCCACTGGGGGACAGGGACGGGATGAGCAGTTCTTC. Translation: CATGGQGRDEQFF. The rearrangement links TRBV24-1 to TRBJ2-1; TRBD1 matches 9 bases. V lost 10 bases to trimming and J lost 8 bases; unmatched junction nucleotides: 8. This CDR3 has 13 amino acids. CDR1 and CDR2 (germline): KGHDR, SFDVKD.

The chain has TRBV6-1 and TRBJ1-5; the D gene is possibly TRBD1 (5 bases). Trimming stripped 4 bases from V and 5 bases from J, with 9 bases between. The CDR3 extends over 13 amino acids. Germline loops: CDR1 MNHNS, CDR2 SASEGT. The CDR3, as DNA: TGTGCCAGCAGTGTGTTCAGGGATCAGCCCCAGCATTTT. This encodes CASSVFRDQPQHF.

V usage is TRBV7-8 and J usage is TRBJ2-2, with D possibly called TRBD1 or TRBD2 (5 bases each). This CDR3 has 17 residues. Looked up from germline, CDR1 is SGHVS and CDR2 is FQNEAQ. Trimming shortened V by 5 bases and J by 4 bases, and 20 bases separated the two germline ends. The CDR3 region has the DNA TGTGCCAGCAGCCCCGTCGGGGCCGGTCAAACCACCGGGGAGCTGTTTTTT. Translating gives CASSPVGAGQTTGELFF.

Here the CDR3 DNA reads TGCAGTGCTAGAGATCAATCGAGGGAAGCAATGAACACTGAAGCTTTCTTT. Residues: CSARDQSREAMNTEAFF. This chain connects TRBV20-1 to TRBJ1-1; unclear D gene. The CDR3 totals 17 residues. Trimming removed 0 bases from V and 0 bases from J, with 17 bases in between. Germline values: CDR1 DFQATT, CDR2 SNEGSKA (reference sequence).